This is a list of T cell receptor beta chains from one sample in a study of control samples from healthy donors and cancer patients. Profiling relied on immunoSEQ multiplex PCR, and the TCRdb table lists in-frame clones only, not all of them. This repertoire shows approximately 70,000 clones, more than 80% found once; its top ten account for approximately 14%. Sequences were obtained from blood. The receptors here all came from a man in his fifties or sixties in good health. CDR3s include the opening cysteine and the closing phenylalanine or tryptophan. D genes are given only for firm matches. Not all rows give a size; the values are once, few, many and, for expanded clones, a class.

j_call clone_size d_call v_call cdr3_nt cdr3_aa
TRBJ2-7 once NA TRBV5-4 TGTGCCAGTTCGACACACTACGAGCAGTACTTC CASSTHYEQYF
TRBJ2-5 once NA TRBV18 TGTGCCAGCTCAAGACAGGTAACGGAGACCCAGTACTTC CASSRQVTETQYF
TRBJ1-6 NA NA TRBV28 TGTGCCACCTGGACAGCAGCTCGTTATAATTCACCCCTCCACTTT CATWTAARYNSPLHF
TRBJ1-6 NA NA TRBV9 TGTGCCAGCAGCGCTCGGGACATTGGTAATTCACCCCTCCACTTT CASSARDIGNSPLHF
TRBJ2-1 few TRBD2 TRBV10-3 TGTGCCATCTCCGGCGGGAGGGCCGGTTACGATGAGCAGTTCTTC CAISGGRAGYDEQFF
TRBJ1-1 once NA TRBV19 TGTGCCAGTAGTATAGCTACGGGACACCGTACGAACACTGAAGCTTTCTTT CASSIATGHRTNTEAFF
TRBJ2-7 NA TRBD2 TRBV29-1 TGCAGCGTTTTAATCCAGCGGGAGCTAGGTGAGCAGTACTTC CSVLIQRELGEQYF
TRBJ2-6 NA NA TRBV15 TGTGCCACCAGCGGCCTCAGCTCTGGGGCCAACGTCCTGACTTTC CATSGLSSGANVLTF
TRBJ1-4 NA NA TRBV7-9 TGTGCCAGCAGCCAGGGTGGCGGAAATGAAAAACTGTTTTTT CASSQGGGNEKLFF
TRBJ1-1 NA TRBD1 TRBV5-1 TGCGCCAGCAGTTACGGACAGGGGGTAGCTTTCTTT CASSYGQGVAFF
TRBJ2-1 NA NA TRBV11-3 TGTGCCAGCAGCCCCAGCGGCTATGAGCAGTTCTTC CASSPSGYEQFF
TRBJ1-2 NA NA TRBV6-1 TGTGCCAGCAGTGAAAGCCCTAACTATGGCTACACCTTC CASSESPNYGYTF
TRBJ2-5 NA TRBD2 TRBV2 TGTGCCAGCATCGGGGGGATGTTCCCCAGAGAGACCCAGTACTTC CASIGGMFPRETQYF
TRBJ2-3 NA TRBD2 TRBV9 TGTGCCAGCAGCCCCCCCGCGGGAGGAATAGATACGCAGTATTTT CASSPPAGGIDTQYF
TRBJ1-1 NA NA TRBV7-9 TGTGCCAGCAGCCCATTGTCCGGGCGAGCTTTCTTT CASSPLSGRAFF
TRBJ2-1 NA TRBD2 TRBV7-3 TGTGCCAGCAGCTCACAACCGGGACTAGGTAACAATGAGCAGTTCTTC CASSSQPGLGNNEQFF
TRBJ1-4 NA NA TRBV5-1 TGCGCCAGCAGCTTCGGCGGATCAAATGAAAAACTGTTTTTT CASSFGGSNEKLFF
TRBJ2-5 NA NA TRBV11-2 TGTGCCAGCAGCTTAGGGCGCCGGGAGACCCAGTACTTC CASSLGRRETQYF
TRBJ2-1 NA NA TRBV5-6 TGTGCCAGCAGCTTGGCCAGGGTCTCCTACAATGAGCAGTTCTTC CASSLARVSYNEQFF
TRBJ1-2 NA TRBD1 TRBV6-2/TRBV6-3 TGTGCCAGCAGTTACTCGAAACGTCTCGGGACAGAATATGGCTACACCTTC CASSYSKRLGTEYGYTF
TRBJ2-1 NA NA TRBV7-3 TGTGCCAGCAGCTCCTTAGCCCCCGGGCCCCAGTTCTTC CASSSLAPGPQFF
TRBJ2-5 NA TRBD2 TRBV2 TGTGCCAGCAACCTCGGGGGGTCAGAGACCCAGTACTTC CASNLGGSETQYF
TRBJ2-3 NA NA TRBV6-2/TRBV6-3 TGTGCCAGCAGTTATCCCAGGAAGACAGATACGCAGTATTTT CASSYPRKTDTQYF
TRBJ2-3 NA NA TRBV19 TGTGCCACCTCTATAAGGACCATAGCATACACAGATACGCAGTATTTT CATSIRTIAYTDTQYF
TRBJ1-4 once NA TRBV6-5 TGTGCCAGCAGTCCCAGGGGATCAACTAATGAAAAACTGTTTTTT CASSPRGSTNEKLFF
TRBJ1-5 NA NA TRBV19 TGTGCCAGTAGTATAGCCCCAGGACAGAGCAATCAGCCCCAGCATTTT CASSIAPGQSNQPQHF
TRBJ1-1 NA NA TRBV9 TGTGCCAGCAGCGCCTCCGGACAGAGGAACACTGAAGCTTTCTTT CASSASGQRNTEAFF
TRBJ2-1 NA NA TRBV7-8 TGTGCCAGCAGCTTAGATCGCGCGGGACCCCAGTTCTTC CASSLDRAGPQFF
TRBJ2-5 NA NA TRBV7-9 TGTGCCAGTAGGGGGTACCAAGAGACCCAGTACTTC CASRGYQETQYF
TRBJ2-4 NA NA TRBV27 TGTGCCAGCAGTTCTCCCCCGACAGGAGTAAAGTTCAGACCCAAAAACATTCAGTACTTC CASSSPPTGVKFRPKNIQYF
TRBJ2-5 NA NA TRBV5-6 TGTGCCAGCAGCTTGCTACCCCCCCAAGAGACCCAGTACTTC CASSLLPPQETQYF
TRBJ2-7 NA NA TRBV28 TGTGCCAGCAGCCCCCCTCAGACAGTCCCCCTAGGGCAGTACTTC CASSPPQTVPLGQYF
TRBJ1-5 NA NA TRBV2 TGTGCCAGCAGTGGGGCAGGCTATAGCAATCAGCCCCAGCATTTT CASSGAGYSNQPQHF
TRBJ2-4 few TRBD2 TRBV5-4 TGTGCCAGCAGCGACGGACTAGCGGGAGGGTCCAAAAACATTCAGTACTTC CASSDGLAGGSKNIQYF
TRBJ2-1 NA NA TRBV12-3/TRBV12-4 TGTGCCAGCAGTTCGGACACCTCCAGGGAGCAGTTCTTC CASSSDTSREQFF
TRBJ1-2 NA NA TRBV5-1 TGCGCCAGCAGCTTGGGTGGGGATGGCTACACCTTC CASSLGGDGYTF
TRBJ2-2 once NA TRBV12-3/TRBV12-4 TGTGCCAGCAGTTTATTGCCAAACGGGCTGTTTTTT CASSLLPNGLFF